The present T cell receptor beta chain was sequenced within a study of cytomegalovirus exposure and HLA in healthy donors. Vbeta (60) and Jbeta (13) primers were used in the PCR. The protocol was immunoSEQ multiplex PCR, while the TCRdb copy is restricted to in-frame clones and leaves out a portion. The sample consists of more than 95,000 clones, around 64% of them appearing once. V was pared by 4 bases and J by 9 bases, with 22 bases between. The CDR3 extends over 16 amino acids. Germline-derived CDR1 and CDR2 are MDHEN and SYDVKM. The clonotype originates from a man aged 55 to 70 in good health and CMV-seronegative. What was sequenced was PBMCs. V gene TRBV28 combines with J gene TRBJ1-5; no definite D call. The CDR3 here is CASSSPGGDPRGPQHF. The CDR3, as DNA: TGTGCCAGCAGTTCCCCGGGCGGAGATCCTCGGGGGCCCCAGCATTTT. Combining the CDR3 with reference TRBV28 and TRBJ1-5 gives the whole variable domain DVKVTQSSRYLVKRTGEKVFLECVQDMDHENMFWYRQDPGLGLRLIYFSYDVKMKEKGDIPEGYSVSREKKERFSLILESASTNQTSMYLCASSSPGGDPRGPQHFGDGTRLSIL.